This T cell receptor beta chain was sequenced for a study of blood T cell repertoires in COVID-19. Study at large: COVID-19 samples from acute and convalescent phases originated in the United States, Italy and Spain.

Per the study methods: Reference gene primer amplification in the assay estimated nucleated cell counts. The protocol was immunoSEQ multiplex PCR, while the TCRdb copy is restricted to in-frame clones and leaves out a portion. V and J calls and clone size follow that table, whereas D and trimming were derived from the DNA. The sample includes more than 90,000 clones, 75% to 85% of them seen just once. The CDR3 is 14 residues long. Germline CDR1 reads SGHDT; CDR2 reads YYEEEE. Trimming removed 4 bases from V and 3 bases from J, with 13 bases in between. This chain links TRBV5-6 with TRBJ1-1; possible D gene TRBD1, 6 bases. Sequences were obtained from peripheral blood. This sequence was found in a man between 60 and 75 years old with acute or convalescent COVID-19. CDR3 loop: CASSPGTYDTEAFF. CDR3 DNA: TGTGCCAGCAGCCCCGGGACATATGACACTGAAGCTTTCTTT.